These T cell receptor beta chains were read from a single sample in a study of T cells in localized non-small cell lung cancer. Sequencing was performed with immunoSEQ multiplex PCR; in TCRdb, only in-frame clones are kept and a portion is missing. The top ten hold 10% to 15% of the sample, which has more than 2,500 clones, more than 25% seen once. Specimen: normal lung tissue next to the tumor, collected before any cancer treatment. These receptors came from a male donor aged 60 or over with stage II lung adenocarcinoma. CDR3s include the opening cysteine and the closing phenylalanine or tryptophan. D genes are given only for firm matches. The size field is filled for only some rows; it gives once, few, many or a size class.

clone size	V gene	D gene	J gene	CDR3 DNA	CDR3 protein
few	TRBV28	TRBD1	TRBJ1-2	TGTGCCAGCAGTTTCGGGGCAGGGGGCGCCCAATTCGGCTACACCTTC	CASSFGAGGAQFGYTF
.	TRBV30	TRBD1	TRBJ2-7	TGTGCCTGGGAAAAGGACAGGGGGACCTACGAGCAGTACTTC	CAWEKDRGTYEQYF
.	TRBV9	.	TRBJ2-5	TGTGCCAGCAGCAGATACAGGGCGTCGGCCGTGGAGACCCAGTACTTC	CASSRYRASAVETQYF
.	TRBV6-8	.	TRBJ2-7	TGTGCCAGCAGTTTACGGAGGGAGTCCTACGAGCAGTACTTC	CASSLRRESYEQYF
few	TRBV28	.	TRBJ2-2	TGTGCCAGCAGGGACGTGAACACCGGGGAGCTGTTTTTT	CASRDVNTGELFF
few	TRBV9	TRBD1	TRBJ2-1	TGTGCCAGCAAGGCCCAGCTTGGGACAGGGGCGTACAATGAGCAGTTCTTC	CASKAQLGTGAYNEQFF
few	TRBV5-1	.	TRBJ2-3	TGCGCCAGCAGCCAGGGACTTGTCACAGATACGCAGTATTTT	CASSQGLVTDTQYF
few	TRBV30	TRBD2	TRBJ2-5	TGTGCCTGGCAACCACCGGGACTAGCGGGACAGGAGACCCAGTACTTC	CAWQPPGLAGQETQYF
few	TRBV9	TRBD1	TRBJ1-1	TGTGCCAGCAGCTCCCGGGACAGTTACACTGAAGCTTTCTTT	CASSSRDSYTEAFF
.	TRBV10-1	.	TRBJ1-1	TGCGCCAGCAGTGAGTCGACGTTGGCTTTCTTT	CASSESTLAFF
few	TRBV6-8	.	TRBJ2-5	TGTGCCAGCAGTTACTCGGTCCCCGGCCGAGAGACCCAGTACTTC	CASSYSVPGRETQYF
.	TRBV19	.	TRBJ1-1	TGTGCCAGTAGTCTCCGGACATCCTCGAACTCTGAAGCTTTCTTT	CASSLRTSSNSEAFF
few	TRBV6-8	TRBD1	TRBJ1-4	TGTGCCAGCAGAAAGACAGGGATTAATGAAAAACTGTTTTTT	CASRKTGINEKLFF
.	TRBV28	.	TRBJ2-7	TGTGCCAGCAGTTTAAAATCCGGAGGGGGCTCCCTTTACGAGCAGTACTTC	CASSLKSGGGSLYEQYF
few	TRBV6-8	.	TRBJ1-2	TGTGCCACCTCTATACCATATGATCGTGGCTACACCTTC	CATSIPYDRGYTF
few	TRBV11-3	TRBD1	TRBJ1-1	TGTGCCAGCAGCCCCAGGACAGGGCACACTGAAGCTTTCTTT	CASSPRTGHTEAFF
.	TRBV30	TRBD1	TRBJ1-1	TGTGCCCAGACAGGGGTGAACACTGAAGCTTTCTTT	CAQTGVNTEAFF
.	TRBV18	.	TRBJ1-1	TGTGCCAGCTCACCACCTACGGGGGAGAACACTGAAGCTTTCTTT	CASSPPTGENTEAFF
.	TRBV29-1	TRBD1	TRBJ2-6	TGCAGCGTTGAAGATCGAGGGGGCGAGGCCTCTGGGGCCAACGTCCTGACTTTC	CSVEDRGGEASGANVLTF
few	TRBV12-5	TRBD1	TRBJ1-1	TGTGCTAGTGGTTTGCCCATGACAGGGGAGAATGAAGCTTTCTTT	CASGLPMTGENEAFF
medium-sized	TRBV6-8	TRBD1	TRBJ1-2	TGTGCCAGCAGCCTGGACAGGGGGGCCGGGGGCTACACCTTC	CASSLDRGAGGYTF
few	TRBV19	TRBD1	TRBJ2-6	TGTGCCAGTTCGCATGGGGGACAGGGCTCTGGGGCCAACGTCCTGACTTTC	CASSHGGQGSGANVLTF
once	TRBV28	.	TRBJ1-5	TGTGCCAGCAGGAGGTGGGGTAGCAATCAGCCCCAGCATTTT	CASRRWGSNQPQHF
few	TRBV29-1	.	TRBJ2-7	TGCAGCGTTATGACAGTCGATTACGAGCAGTACTTC	CSVMTVDYEQYF
.	TRBV5-1	TRBD2	TRBJ2-7	TGCGCCAGCAGCTTGGAACTAGCGGGGACCTACGAGCAGTACTTC	CASSLELAGTYEQYF
.	TRBV19	.	TRBJ2-2	TGTGCCAGTGGCGACAGTAACACCGGGGAGCTGTTTTTT	CASGDSNTGELFF
.	TRBV29-1	.	TRBJ1-1	TGCAGCGTTGTAATGGGGACACAGAACACTGAAGCTTTCTTT	CSVVMGTQNTEAFF
large	TRBV6-8	.	TRBJ2-1	TGTGCCAGCGCCGGCAGTCAGGCCAATGAGCAGTTCTTC	CASAGSQANEQFF
.	TRBV5-1	TRBD1	TRBJ1-1	TGCGCCAGCAGCTTGGCAGGACAGGGGACGAACACTGAAGCTTTCTTT	CASSLAGQGTNTEAFF
.	TRBV14	TRBD1	TRBJ1-1	TGTGCCAGCAGCCTTCAAAATACTAGGGACAGCTCTGAAGCTTTCTTT	CASSLQNTRDSSEAFF
few	TRBV11-3	TRBD1	TRBJ2-1	TGTGCCAGCAGCCGTGGGACAGGGATGACCTACAATGAGCAGTTCTTC	CASSRGTGMTYNEQFF
many	TRBV11-3	TRBD1	TRBJ2-7	TGTGCCAGCAGCCGGGGACAGGGTCTGCCCTACGAGCAGTACTTC	CASSRGQGLPYEQYF
few	TRBV28	TRBD2	TRBJ2-1	TGTGCCAGCGGAATACTAGCGGGAGGCGACAATGAGCAGTTCTTC	CASGILAGGDNEQFF
.	TRBV9	TRBD1	TRBJ1-1	TGTGCCAGCAGCGTGACAGGGGGCAATCAAGCTTTCTTT	CASSVTGGNQAFF
.	TRBV11-3	.	TRBJ1-2	TGTGCCAGCAGCTTACGGGAGGTCCTTTATGGCTACACCTTC	CASSLREVLYGYTF
medium-sized	TRBV11-3	.	TRBJ1-2	TGTGCCAGCAGCTTATCCGGGGGCGAGTATGGCTACACCTTC	CASSLSGGEYGYTF
few	TRBV12-2	.	TRBJ1-5	TGTGCCACTACAACCGGGCAGGGGGATCAGCCCCAGCATTTT	CATTTGQGDQPQHF
.	TRBV18	.	TRBJ2-7	TGTGCCAGCTCACCGTTGGAGGGGAGCTCCTACGAGCAGTACTTC	CASSPLEGSSYEQYF
medium-sized	TRBV9	TRBD1	TRBJ1-3	TGTGCCAGCAGCGCGACAGGGGATCCTGGAAACACCATATATTTT	CASSATGDPGNTIYF
.	TRBV11-3	.	TRBJ1-1	TGTGCCAGCACGGTGGACAGATCGAACACTGAAGCTTTCTTT	CASTVDRSNTEAFF
.	TRBV5-1	TRBD2	TRBJ2-1	TGCGCCAGCAGTTTGGGACTAGCCGCCGGATTTGGTTACAATGAGCAGTTCTTC	CASSLGLAAGFGYNEQFF
few	TRBV6-8	.	TRBJ2-1	TGTGCCAGCAGTATTAGCCAGGGGGGGGATGAGCAGTTCTTC	CASSISQGGDEQFF
once	TRBV14	.	TRBJ2-7	TGTGCCAGCAGCCAGAGAGGGGTGTTGTACGAGCAGTACTTC	CASSQRGVLYEQYF
.	TRBV29-1	.	TRBJ2-2	TGCAGCGTTAATGAGGGCGGCACCGGGGAGCTGTTTTTT	CSVNEGGTGELFF
few	TRBV11-3	.	TRBJ1-1	TGTGCCAGCAGCTTGTTTAAGGTCCAGAACGCTGAAGCTTTCTTT	CASSLFKVQNAEAFF
.	TRBV11-3	.	TRBJ2-1	TGTGCCAGCAGAGACGCGGGACGGATGGATGAGCAGTTCTTC	CASRDAGRMDEQFF
medium-sized	TRBV11-3	.	TRBJ2-1	TGTGCCAGCAGCCCCGCCGAAAGGGTCAGCTACAATGAGCAGTTCTTC	CASSPAERVSYNEQFF